This TCR beta chain was profiled in a study of response to subunit inactivated influenza vaccine. One entry per CDR3 protein results from TCRdb running MiXCR on the RT-PCR reads. Among about 500,000 distinct CDR3 sequences listed, about an eighth were seen once. The CDR3 is 14 residues long. After removal of 3 bases from V and 11 bases from J, the junction contained 11 bases not matched to a gene. Germline loops: CDR1 LGHDT, CDR2 YNNKEL (reference sequence). This chain joins TRBV3-1 and TRBJ2-3; 7 nucleotides align to TRBD1. This sequence originates from a man in his fifties or sixties who received an inactivated influenza vaccine. The sequencing used PBMCs from blood, collected 45 days after vaccination. CDR3 in amino acids: CASSQPKRDREQYF. CDR3 bases: TGTGCCAGCAGCCAGCCAAAGCGCGACAGGGAGCAGTATTTT.